The 3 T cell receptor beta chains presented below share a single source sample, sequenced in a study of shared clonotypes between healthy human individuals. Terminally differentiated effector memory CD45RA+ cells were excluded by CCR7 positive selection of CD45RO-negative cells. Here immunoSEQ multiplex PCR was the method, and the copy in TCRdb shows in-frame clones only, minus some. This sample has 1.5 million to 2.5 million clones; about 95% occur once, and the top ten carry roughly 1.2%. The source material was naive CD8+ T cells sorted from blood. The receptors come from a man between 18 and 35 years old in good health.

The chain recombines TRBV13 with TRBJ1-6; D call uncertain. V was trimmed by 0 bases and J by 0 bases, leaving 9 bases between them. Germline values: CDR1 PRHDT, CDR2 FYEKMQ (reference sequence). This CDR3 region has 17 residues. The CDR3 reads CASSLGRWSSYNSPLHF. CDR3 nucleotides: TGTGCCAGCAGCTTAGGCAGATGGAGCTCCTATAATTCACCCCTCCACTTT.

The chain carries TRBV4-1 and TRBJ2-2, with unresolved D. This CDR3 has 14 amino acids. Germline-derived CDR1 and CDR2 are MGHRA and YSYEKL. Between the trimmed V and J ends, which lost 3 bases and 2 bases, there was a span of 7 bases. In DNA, the CDR3 is TGCGCCAGCAGCCAGCCCACTAACACCGGGGAGCTGTTTTTT. Its protein is CASSQPTNTGELFF.

This clone was observed a single time. The chain is built from TRBV6-5 and TRBJ2-1, with 8 bases matching TRBD2. CDR1 MNHEY and CDR2 SVGAGI come from the germline V gene. V lost 2 bases and J lost 5; bases outside the gene matches: 8. The CDR3 has 16 amino acids. DNA of the CDR3: TGTGCCAGCAGTTACCTATACGGGGGGGCCGACAATGAGCAGTTCTTC. Its protein is CASSYLYGGADNEQFF.